This TCR beta chain stems from a study of blood T cell repertoires in COVID-19. Across the whole study: Acute-phase and convalescent COVID-19 samples originated in the United States, Italy and Spain.

With 1 base removed from V and 6 bases from J, the gap between germline ends came to 7 bases. CDR1 is SGDLS, CDR2 YYNGEE, per germline. CDR3 size: 13 residues. Those who participated ranged in age from roughly 18 to 89 years and resided in around 22 US areas. Only in-frame clones appear in the TCRdb table, and some are missing; sequencing was by immunoSEQ multiplex PCR. The sample shows 300,000 to 500,000 clones, roughly 90% of them seen only once. The TCR comes from a woman aged 25 to 45 with acute COVID-19. V gene TRBV9 combines with J gene TRBJ2-2; D is possibly TRBD2 (5 bases). Sequencing was done on a sample of PBMCs or T cells enriched from blood (not recorded which). The CDR3, as DNA: TGTGCCAGCAGCGTATATAGCGCCGGGGAGCTGTTTTTT. Its translation: CASSVYSAGELFF.